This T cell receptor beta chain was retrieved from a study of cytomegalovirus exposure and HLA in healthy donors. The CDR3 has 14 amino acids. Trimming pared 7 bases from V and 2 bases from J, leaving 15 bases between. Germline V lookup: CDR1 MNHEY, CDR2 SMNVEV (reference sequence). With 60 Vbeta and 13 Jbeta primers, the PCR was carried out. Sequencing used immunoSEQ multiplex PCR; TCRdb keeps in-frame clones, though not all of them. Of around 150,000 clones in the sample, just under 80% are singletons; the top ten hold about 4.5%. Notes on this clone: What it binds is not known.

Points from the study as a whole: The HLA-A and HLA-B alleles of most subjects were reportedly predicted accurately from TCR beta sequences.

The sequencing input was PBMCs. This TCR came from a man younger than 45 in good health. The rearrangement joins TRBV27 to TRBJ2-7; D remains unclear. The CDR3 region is CASTLDGKTYEQYF. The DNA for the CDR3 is TGTGCCAGCACCCTTGATGGCAAGACCTACGAGCAGTACTTC.